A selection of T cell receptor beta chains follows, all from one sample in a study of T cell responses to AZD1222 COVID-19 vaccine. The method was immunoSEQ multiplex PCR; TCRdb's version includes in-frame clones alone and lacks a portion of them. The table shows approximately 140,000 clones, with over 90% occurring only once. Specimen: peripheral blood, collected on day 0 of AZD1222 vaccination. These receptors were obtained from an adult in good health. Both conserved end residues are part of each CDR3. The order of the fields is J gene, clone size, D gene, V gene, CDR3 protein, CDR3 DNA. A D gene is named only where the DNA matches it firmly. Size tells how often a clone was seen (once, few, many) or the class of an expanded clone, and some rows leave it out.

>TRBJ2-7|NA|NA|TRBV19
CASSLRQAYEQYF
TGTGCCAGTAGCTTGAGGCAAGCCTACGAGCAGTACTTC
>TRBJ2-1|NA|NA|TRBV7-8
CASSSGPRKNNEQFF
TGTGCCAGCAGCTCAGGGCCCCGGAAAAACAATGAGCAGTTCTTC
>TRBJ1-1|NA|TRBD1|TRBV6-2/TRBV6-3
CASSSPGQGAEAFF
TGTGCCAGCAGTTCCCCGGGACAGGGGGCTGAAGCTTTCTTT
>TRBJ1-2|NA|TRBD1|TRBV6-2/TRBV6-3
CASSQGTGPNYGYTF
TGTGCCAGCAGCCAAGGGACAGGGCCTAACTATGGCTACACCTTC
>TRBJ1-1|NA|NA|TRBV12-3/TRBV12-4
CASTVDGEAFF
TGTGCCAGCACGGTAGATGGCGAAGCTTTCTTT
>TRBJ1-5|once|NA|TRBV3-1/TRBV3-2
CASSQDFPGTNQPQHF
TGTGCCAGCAGCCAAGACTTTCCGGGGACCAATCAGCCCCAGCATTTT
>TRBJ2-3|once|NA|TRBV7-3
CASSEKFPGPPSDTQYF
TGTGCCAGCAGCGAGAAATTCCCGGGACCGCCTTCGGATACGCAGTATTTT
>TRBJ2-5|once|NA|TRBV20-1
CSASGAGAGETQYF
TGCAGTGCTAGTGGGGCAGGGGCGGGAGAGACCCAGTACTTC
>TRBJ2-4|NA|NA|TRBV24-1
CATNSDSIAKNIQYF
TGTGCCACCAACAGCGACAGCATAGCCAAAAACATTCAGTACTTC
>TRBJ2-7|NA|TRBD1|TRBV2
CASREKTGFYEQYF
TGTGCCAGCAGGGAAAAGACAGGGTTCTACGAGCAGTACTTC
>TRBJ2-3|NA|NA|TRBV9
CASSLERRRADTQYF
TGTGCCAGCAGCCTCGAAAGGCGGCGAGCAGATACGCAGTATTTT
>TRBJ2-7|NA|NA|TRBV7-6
CASSFQGSSYEQYF
TGTGCCAGCAGCTTTCAGGGTAGTTCCTACGAGCAGTACTTC
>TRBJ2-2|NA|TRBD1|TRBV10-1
CAKSGTGYTGELFF
TGCGCCAAATCCGGGACAGGGTACACCGGGGAGCTGTTTTTT
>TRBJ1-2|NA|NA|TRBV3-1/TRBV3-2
CASSRLHGRSVDGYTF
TGTGCCAGCAGCCGACTCCATGGCAGGTCGGTGGATGGCTACACCTTC
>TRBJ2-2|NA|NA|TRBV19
CASYRSYTGELFF
TGTGCCAGTTACAGGAGCTACACCGGGGAGCTGTTTTTT
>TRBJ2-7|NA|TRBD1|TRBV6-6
CASSHTGGTYEQYF
TGTGCCAGCAGTCATACAGGGGGCACTTACGAGCAGTACTTC
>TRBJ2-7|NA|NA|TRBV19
CASSVRENYEQYF
TGTGCCAGTAGTGTCAGGGAGAACTACGAGCAGTACTTC
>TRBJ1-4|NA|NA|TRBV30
CAWSLGSGEKLFF
TGTGCCTGGAGTTTGGGGAGCGGCGAAAAACTGTTTTTT
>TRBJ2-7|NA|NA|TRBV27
CASSLFYGRDLTYEQYF
TGTGCCAGCAGTTTATTTTATGGGCGGGACCTCACCTACGAGCAGTACTTC
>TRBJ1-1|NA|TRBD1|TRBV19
CASRSTPGQGGTEAFF
TGTGCCAGTCGCTCTACACCGGGACAGGGGGGGACTGAAGCTTTCTTT
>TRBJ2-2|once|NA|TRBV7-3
CASSRQTVQNTGELFF
TGTGCCAGCAGCCGTCAGACAGTCCAGAACACCGGGGAGCTGTTTTTT
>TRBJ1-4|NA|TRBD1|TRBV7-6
CASSLQPGTGEQKLFF
TGTGCCAGCAGCTTACAGCCGGGGACAGGGGAACAAAAACTGTTTTTT
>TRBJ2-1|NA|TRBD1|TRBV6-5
CASSYTGANEQFF
TGTGCCAGCAGTTACACAGGGGCCAATGAGCAGTTCTTC
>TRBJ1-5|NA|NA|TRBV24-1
CATSDGYQPQHF
TGTGCCACCAGTGACGGTTATCAGCCCCAGCATTTT
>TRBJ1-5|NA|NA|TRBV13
CASSLAGQPQHF
TGTGCCAGCAGCTTAGCAGGGCAGCCCCAGCATTTT
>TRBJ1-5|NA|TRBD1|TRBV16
CASREGQGFQPQHF
TGTGCCAGCAGGGAGGGACAGGGTTTTCAGCCCCAGCATTTT
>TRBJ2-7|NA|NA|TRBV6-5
CASSYSGQHYEQYF
TGTGCCAGCAGTTACTCCGGACAGCACTACGAGCAGTACTTC
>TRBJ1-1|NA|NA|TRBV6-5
CATGGSLGTEAFF
TGTGCCACGGGGGGATCGTTGGGAACTGAAGCTTTCTTT
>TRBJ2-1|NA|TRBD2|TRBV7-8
CASSSLVAGGLPEQFF
TGTGCCAGCAGCTCGTTGGTAGCGGGAGGATTACCTGAGCAGTTCTTC
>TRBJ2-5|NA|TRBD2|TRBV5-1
CASSLGLLAGGPQETQYF
TGCGCCAGCAGCTTGGGTTTGCTAGCGGGGGGCCCTCAAGAGACCCAGTACTTC
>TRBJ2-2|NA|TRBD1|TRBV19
CASSIGDSLLTGELFF
TGTGCCAGTAGTATAGGGGACAGCCTTCTCACCGGGGAGCTGTTTTTT
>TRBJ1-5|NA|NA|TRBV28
CASSRGGRDNQPQHF
TGTGCCAGCAGTCGGGGAGGACGGGACAATCAGCCCCAGCATTTT
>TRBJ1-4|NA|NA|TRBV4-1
CASSTQGWGVEKLFF
TGCGCCAGCAGCACGCAAGGGTGGGGCGTTGAAAAACTGTTTTTT
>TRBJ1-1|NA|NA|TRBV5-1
CASSLVLLGRMNTEAFF
TGCGCCAGCAGCTTGGTCCTTCTCGGCAGGATGAACACTGAAGCTTTCTTT
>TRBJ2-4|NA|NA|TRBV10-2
CASRGDDLKNIQYF
TGCGCCAGCCGAGGCGATGATCTCAAAAACATTCAGTACTTC
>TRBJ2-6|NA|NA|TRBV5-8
CATQGFTGANVLTF
TGTGCCACCCAGGGGTTCACTGGGGCCAACGTCCTGACTTTC
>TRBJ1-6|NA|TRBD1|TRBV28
CASMTGGSPLHF
TGTGCCAGCATGACAGGGGGTTCACCCCTCCACTTT
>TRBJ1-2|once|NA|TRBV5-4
CASSLDSGLDGYTF
TGTGCCAGCAGCTTGGATTCTGGGTTAGATGGCTACACCTTC
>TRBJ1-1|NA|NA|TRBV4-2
CASSPQDISSTEAFF
TGTGCCAGCAGCCCACAGGACATTTCTAGCACTGAAGCTTTCTTT
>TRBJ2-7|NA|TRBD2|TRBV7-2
CASSDPAGGPSHEQYF
TGTGCCAGCAGCGATCCTGCGGGAGGGCCTAGTCACGAGCAGTACTTC